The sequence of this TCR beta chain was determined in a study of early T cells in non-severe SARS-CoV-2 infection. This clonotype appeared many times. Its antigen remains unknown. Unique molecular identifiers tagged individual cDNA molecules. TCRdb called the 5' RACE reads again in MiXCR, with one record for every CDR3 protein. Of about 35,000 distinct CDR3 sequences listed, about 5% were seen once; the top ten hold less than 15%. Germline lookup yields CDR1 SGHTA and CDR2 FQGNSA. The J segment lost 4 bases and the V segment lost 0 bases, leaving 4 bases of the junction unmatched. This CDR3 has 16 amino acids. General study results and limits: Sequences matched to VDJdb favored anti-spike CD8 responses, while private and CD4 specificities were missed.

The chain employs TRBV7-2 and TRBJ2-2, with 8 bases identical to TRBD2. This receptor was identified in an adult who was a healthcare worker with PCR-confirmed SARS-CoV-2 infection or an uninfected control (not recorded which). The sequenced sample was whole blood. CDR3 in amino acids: CASSLAFSGGTGELFF. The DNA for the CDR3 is TGTGCCAGCAGCTTAGCGTTCAGCGGGGGCACCGGGGAGCTGTTTTTT. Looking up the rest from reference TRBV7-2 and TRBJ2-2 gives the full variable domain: GAGVSQSPSNKVTEKGKDVELRCDPISGHTALYWYRQSLGQGLEFLIYFQGNSAPDKSGLPSDRFSAERTGGSVSTLTIQRTQQEDSAVYLCASSLAFSGGTGELFFGEGSRLTVL.